The 10 T cell receptor beta chains below were found in one sample sequenced in a study of molecular identifiers for immune sequencing clone quantification. TCRdb recomputed calls from the PCR reads with MiXCR, one row per CDR3 protein. There are hundreds of thousands of distinct CDR3 sequences in the sample; around 25% occur only once, and about 0.84% lies in the top ten. The sequencing input was naive CD8+ T cells from blood, with Jurkat cell RNA spiked in. Specified subset: FACS-sorted CD8+CD4-CCR7+CD45RA+ naive T cells. Receptors originate from a human donor in good health. Some libraries in this study had Jurkat cell RNA spiked in.

The sample holds a few counts of this clonotype. V usage is TRBV7-9 and J usage is TRBJ1-2; D uncertain. Trimming pared 5 bases from V and 6 bases from J, leaving 13 bases between. CDR3 size: 13 residues. Germline assignment: CDR1 SEHNR and CDR2 FQNEAQ (reference sequence). This CDR3 is CASSPGSTDGYTF. The CDR3 DNA sequence: TGTGCCAGCAGCCCCGGGTCAACGGATGGCTACACCTTC.

The genes are TRBV20-1 and TRBJ2-7; the match to TRBD1 covers 7 bases. The CDR3 totals 14 residues. Trimming removed 0 bases from V and 2 bases from J; junction bases left unmatched: 4. Germline CDR1 DFQATT, CDR2 SNEGSKA (reference sequence). Here the CDR3 reads CSARDRDRTYEQYF. As DNA, the CDR3 is TGCAGTGCTAGAGATAGGGACAGAACCTACGAGCAGTACTTC.

This clonotype appeared a few times. V usage is TRBV29-1 and J usage is TRBJ2-7; TRBD1 might be the D (6 bases). Germline loops: CDR1 SQVTM, CDR2 ANQGSEA. V shed 6 bases and J shed 2 bases, with 14 bases lying between them. The CDR3 covers 13 residues. CDR3 sequence: CSVVDRLTYEQYF. The CDR3 DNA reads as TGCAGCGTCGTAGACAGGCTAACCTACGAGCAGTACTTC.

This clonotype was detected only once. With a much larger clone just one base away, this may be a read error. The genes are TRBV13 and TRBJ1-4; D is unresolved. V lost 2 bases, J lost 6 bases, and 16 bases lay in between. Germline V gene sequence: CDR1 PRHDT, CDR2 FYEKMQ (reference sequence). The CDR3 runs 16 residues. CDR3 sequence (DNA): TGTGCCAGCAGCTTACGTCGGGTAGTGCATGATGAAAAACTGTTTTTT. Protein sequence: CASSLRRVVHDEKLFF.

This clonotype was counted a few times. The chain combines TRBV12-3 or TRBV12-4 with TRBJ2-1; D call uncertain. V gave up 2 bases and J gave up 0 bases, with 17 bases separating them. CDR3 size: 18 residues. In DNA form, the CDR3 reads TGTGCCAGCAGTTTACCCACCGCGACCAACAGCTCCTACAATGAGCAGTTCTTC. This encodes CASSLPTATNSSYNEQFF.

This clonotype came up many times. V usage is TRBV5-1 and J usage is TRBJ2-7; D ambiguous. The germline V gene encodes CDR1 SGHRS and CDR2 YFSETQ. The CDR3 totals 14 residues. V gave up 1 base and J gave up 2 bases, with 10 bases separating them. The CDR3 region has the DNA TGCGCCAGCAGCTTGTCTTACAATACCTACGAGCAGTACTTC. Translation gives CASSLSYNTYEQYF.

This clonotype was seen a handful of times. One junction end does not reproduce the germline sequence, and a read error may be involved. The chain links TRBV5-1 to TRBJ2-2, with 9 bases identical to TRBD1. This CDR3 is built from 16 residues. Germline V gene data show CDR1 as SGHRS and CDR2 as YFSETQ. The CDR3 here is CAGSITGGANTGELFF. The CDR3 nucleotides are TGCGCCGGCAGCATTACAGGGGGCGCGAACACCGGGGAGCTGTTTTTT.

Only a few counts were recorded for this clonotype. A read error may explain this, as a much larger clone is one base away. This chain joins TRBV13 and TRBJ2-5; no definite D call. The CDR3 spans 11 residues. Germline V gives CDR1 PRHDT, CDR2 FYEKMQ (reference sequence). The CDR3 spells CASSTQEPQYF. The CDR3 DNA reads as TGTGCCAGCAGCACCCAAGAGCCCCAGTACTTC.

CDR3 bases: TGTGCCAGCAGCATAATACAGGGTTCCTACGAGCAGTACTTC. It yields the protein CASSIIQGSYEQYF. J is TRBJ2-7 and V is TRBV7-2, with D perhaps matching TRBD1 (6 bases). CDR1 is SGHTA and CDR2 is FQGNSA in the germline V gene. CDR3 length equals 14 residues. V was shortened by 5 bases and J by 1 base, with 12 bases between the two germline ends.

At least ten counts were recorded for this clonotype. The chain carries TRBV12-3 or TRBV12-4 and TRBJ1-1; unclear D gene. V was shortened by 6 bases and J by 1 base, with 12 bases between the two germline ends. CDR3 size: 14 residues. The CDR3 sequence: CASSPAIKNTEAFF. Written as DNA, the CDR3 is TGTGCCAGCAGCCCGGCGATTAAGAACACTGAAGCTTTCTTT.